Here is one T cell receptor (beta chain) with its context. This specimen comes from a study of blood T cell repertoires in COVID-19. The overall study: The study drew acute and convalescent COVID-19 samples from the United States, Italy and Spain. Sample material is recorded as cDNA or gDNA derived from T cells, B-cell-depleted T cells, or PBMCs.

Per the authors' pipeline: Reference gene primer amplification yielded estimated nucleated cell counts. Sequencing was performed with immunoSEQ multiplex PCR; in TCRdb, only in-frame clones are kept and a portion is missing. The DNA was the basis for D and trimming; V, J and clone size are from that table. There are under 100,000 clones in the sample; 87% occur only once, and roughly 15% lies in the top ten. Sequencing was carried out using peripheral blood. This sequence originates from a male donor with acute or convalescent COVID-19.

CDR3 loop: CATSDWGGITDTQYF. CDR3 nucleotide sequence: TGTGCCACCAGTGATTGGGGGGGGATCACAGATACGCAGTATTTT. J is TRBJ2-3 and V is TRBV24-1; 7 positions match TRBD2. Germline V gene lookup returns CDR1 KGHDR and CDR2 SFDVKD. The CDR3 runs 15 residues. Unmatched junction bases numbered 3, after V lost 2 bases and J lost 2 bases.